This TCR beta chain stems from a study of shared clonotypes between healthy human individuals. Some clones are missing from TCRdb's copy, which holds only in-frame ones; the method was immunoSEQ multiplex PCR. This sample has a few million clones; around 95% occur once, and the top ten carry roughly 0.13%. Study observations and caveats: Naive subsets typically showed greater estimated richness than memory subsets. Rarefaction gave evidence that sorted-subset sequencing remained incomplete despite large depth.

With respect to this clone: Antigen: not known.

The CDR3 sequence is 11 residues long. CDR1 is SGHDT, CDR2 YYEEEE, per germline. Trimming took off 3 bases at V and 4 bases at J, with 3 bases between the two ends. V usage is TRBV5-6 and J usage is TRBJ2-3; no clear D. Material: naive CD4+ T cells sorted from blood. As to subset: CD45RA+ positively selected. The clonotype originates from a man between 18 and 35 years old in good health. The CDR3 nucleotides read TGTGCCAGCAGCTGGTCAGATACGCAGTATTTT. Its translation: CASSWSDTQYF.